This T cell receptor (beta chain) originates from a study of regulatory T cells in long-lasting Graves disease. Time point reported: persistent/refractory GD, antithyroid drugs over 5 years with positive TRAb. With RNA extracted from PBMCs as input, the TCR library was made. Library construction for TCR beta used iRepertoire HTBI primers and Arm-PCR of CDR3 regions. One entry per CDR3 protein results from TCRdb running MiXCR on the multiplex PCR reads. The sample consists of around 400,000 distinct CDR3 sequences, 21% of them appearing once. V trimming: 6 bases; J trimming: 4 bases; junction bases outside the gene matches: 6. Germline V CDR1 and CDR2: SGHAT, FQNNGV. This CDR3 region has 14 residues. This clonotype was counted a few times.

This sample comprised peripheral blood mononuclear cells (PBMCs), obtained when the disease was refractory, from a patient treated with antithyroid drugs. This clonotype was sampled from a female donor with Graves disease. The rearrangement joins TRBV11-2 to TRBJ2-7, with 10 bases aligning to TRBD1. CDR3 sequence: CASRHGTGVYEQYF. CDR3 in DNA: TGTGCCAGCAGACACGGGACAGGGGTATACGAGCAGTACTTC.